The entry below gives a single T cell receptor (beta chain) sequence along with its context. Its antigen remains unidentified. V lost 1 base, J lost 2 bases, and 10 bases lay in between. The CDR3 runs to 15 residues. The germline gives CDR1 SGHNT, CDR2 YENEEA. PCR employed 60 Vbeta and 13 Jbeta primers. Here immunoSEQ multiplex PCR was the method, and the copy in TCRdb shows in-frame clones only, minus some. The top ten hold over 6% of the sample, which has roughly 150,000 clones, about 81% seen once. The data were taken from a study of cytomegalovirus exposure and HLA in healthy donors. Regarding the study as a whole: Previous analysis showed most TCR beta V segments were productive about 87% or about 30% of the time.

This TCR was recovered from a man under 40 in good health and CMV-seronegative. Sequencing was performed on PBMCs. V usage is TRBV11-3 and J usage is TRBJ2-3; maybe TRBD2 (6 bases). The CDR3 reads CASSLGGAATDTQYF. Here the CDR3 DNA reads TGTGCCAGCAGCTTAGGCGGGGCTGCCACAGATACGCAGTATTTT.